This TCR beta chain was retrieved from a study of blood T cell repertoires in COVID-19. The CDR3 is made up of 13 amino acids. Germline assignment: CDR1 MNHEY and CDR2 SVGAGI. V was trimmed by 6 bases and J by 2 bases, leaving 8 bases between them. Individuals aged about 18 to 90 years were recruited from fewer than 25 US areas. Self-reported history from a screening survey and questionnaire set each donor's cohort. The study recruited exposed participants who had met a COVID-19 case within 2 weeks before entry. Sequencing used immunoSEQ multiplex PCR; TCRdb keeps in-frame clones, though not all of them. This table has more than 150,000 clones, 80% appearing once.

The chain carries TRBV6-5 and TRBJ1-5; possibly TRBD1 for D (6 bases). The clonotype comes from a man aged 55 to 69 who had been exposed to COVID-19. Sequenced input: PBMCs or T cells enriched from blood (not recorded which). CDR3 in DNA: TGTGCCAGCAGGCCAGGGGGCAATCAGCCCCAGCATTTT. This encodes CASRPGGNQPQHF.